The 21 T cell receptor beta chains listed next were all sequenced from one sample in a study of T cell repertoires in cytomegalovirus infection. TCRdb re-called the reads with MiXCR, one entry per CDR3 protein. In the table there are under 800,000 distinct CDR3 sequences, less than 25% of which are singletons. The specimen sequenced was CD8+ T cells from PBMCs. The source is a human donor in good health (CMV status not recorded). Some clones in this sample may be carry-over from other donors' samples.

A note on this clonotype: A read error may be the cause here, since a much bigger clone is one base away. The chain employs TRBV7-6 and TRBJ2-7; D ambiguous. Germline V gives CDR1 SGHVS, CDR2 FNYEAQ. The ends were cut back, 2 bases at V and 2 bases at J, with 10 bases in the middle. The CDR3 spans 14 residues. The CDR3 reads CASSLNGLAYEQYF. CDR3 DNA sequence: TGTGCCAGCAGCTTAAACGGCCTCGCCTACGAGCAGTACTTC.

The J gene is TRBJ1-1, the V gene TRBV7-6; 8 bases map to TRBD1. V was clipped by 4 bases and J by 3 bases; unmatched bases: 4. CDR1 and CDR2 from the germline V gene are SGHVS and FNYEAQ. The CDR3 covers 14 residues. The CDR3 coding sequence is TGTGCCAGCAGCTCCAGGGGGCTGGACACTGAAGCTTTCTTT. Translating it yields CASSSRGLDTEAFF.

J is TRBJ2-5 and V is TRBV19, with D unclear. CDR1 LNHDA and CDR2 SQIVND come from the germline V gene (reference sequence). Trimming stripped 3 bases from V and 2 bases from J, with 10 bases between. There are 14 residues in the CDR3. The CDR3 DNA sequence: TGTGCCAGTAGTATCCGGTCAGAACAAGAGACCCAGTACTTC. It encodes CASSIRSEQETQYF.

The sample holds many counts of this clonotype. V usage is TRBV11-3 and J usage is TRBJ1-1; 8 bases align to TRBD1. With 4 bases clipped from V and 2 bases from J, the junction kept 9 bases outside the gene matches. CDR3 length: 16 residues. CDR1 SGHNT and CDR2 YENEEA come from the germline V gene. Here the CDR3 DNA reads TGTGCCAGCAGCTCAAGGACAGGGTCTGGAAACACTGAAGCTTTCTTT. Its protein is CASSSRTGSGNTEAFF.

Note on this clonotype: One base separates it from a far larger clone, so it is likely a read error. The CDR3 loop reads CASSLATGNYGYTF. In DNA, the CDR3 is TGTGCCAGCAGCTTAGCTACAGGGAACTATGGCTACACCTTC. This rearrangement joins TRBV7-9 to TRBJ1-2, with D perhaps TRBD1 (6 bases). Trimming left V 0 bases short and J 2 bases short, with 7 bases between. CDR3 length equals 14 residues. Looked up from germline, CDR1 is SEHNR and CDR2 is FQNEAQ (reference sequence).

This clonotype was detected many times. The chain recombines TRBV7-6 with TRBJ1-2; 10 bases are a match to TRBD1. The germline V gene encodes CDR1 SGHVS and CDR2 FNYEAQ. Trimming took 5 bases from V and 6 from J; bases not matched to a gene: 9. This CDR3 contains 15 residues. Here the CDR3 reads CASSRTGGSGDGYTF. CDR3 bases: TGTGCCAGCAGCAGGACAGGGGGGTCGGGGGATGGCTACACCTTC. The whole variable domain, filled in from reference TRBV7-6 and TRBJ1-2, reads GAGVSQSPRYKVTKRGQDVALRCDPISGHVSLYWYRQALGQGPEFLTYFNYEAQQDKSGLPNDRFSAERPEGSISTLTIQRTEQRDSAMYRCASSRTGGSGDGYTFGSGTRLTVV.

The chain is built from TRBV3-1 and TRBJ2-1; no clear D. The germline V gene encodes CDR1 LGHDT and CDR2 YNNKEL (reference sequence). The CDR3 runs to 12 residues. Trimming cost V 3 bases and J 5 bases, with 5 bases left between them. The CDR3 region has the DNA TGTGCCAGCAGCCACATTAACAATGAGCAGTTCTTC. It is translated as CASSHINNEQFF.

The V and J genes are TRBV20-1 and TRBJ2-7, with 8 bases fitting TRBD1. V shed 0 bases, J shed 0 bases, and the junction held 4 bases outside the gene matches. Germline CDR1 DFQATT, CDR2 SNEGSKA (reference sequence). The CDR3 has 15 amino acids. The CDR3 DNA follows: TGCAGTGCTAGAGATAGGACAGGGAGCTCCTACGAGCAGTACGTC. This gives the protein CSARDRTGSSYEQYV.

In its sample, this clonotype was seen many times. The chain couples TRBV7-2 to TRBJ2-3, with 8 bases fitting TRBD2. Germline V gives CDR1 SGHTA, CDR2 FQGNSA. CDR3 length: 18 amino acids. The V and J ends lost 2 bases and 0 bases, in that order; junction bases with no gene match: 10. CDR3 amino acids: CASSLTLGGGSSTDTQYF. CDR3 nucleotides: TGTGCCAGCAGCTTAACGCTGGGCGGGGGGTCCAGCACAGATACGCAGTATTTT.

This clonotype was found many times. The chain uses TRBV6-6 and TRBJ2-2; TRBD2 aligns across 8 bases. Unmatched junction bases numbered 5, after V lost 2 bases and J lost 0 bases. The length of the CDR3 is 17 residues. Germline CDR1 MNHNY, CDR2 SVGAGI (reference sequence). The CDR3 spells CASSYIAGIANTGELFF. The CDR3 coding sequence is TGTGCCAGCAGTTACATAGCGGGGATTGCGAACACCGGGGAGCTGTTTTTT.

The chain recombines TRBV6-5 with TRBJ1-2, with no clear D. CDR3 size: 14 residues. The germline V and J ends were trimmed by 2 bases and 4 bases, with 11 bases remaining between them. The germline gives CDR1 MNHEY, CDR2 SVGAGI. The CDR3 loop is CASSYVQEVYGYTF. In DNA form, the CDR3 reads TGTGCCAGCAGTTACGTCCAGGAGGTCTATGGCTACACCTTC.

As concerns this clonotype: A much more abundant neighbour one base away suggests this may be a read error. CDR3 sequence reads: CASSTPGFVQFF. The DNA of the CDR3 is TGTGCCAGCAGCACCCCTGGGTTCGTGCAGTTCTTC. J is TRBJ2-1 and V is TRBV7-2; D remains ambiguous. V was shortened by 5 bases and J by 12 bases, with 14 bases between the two germline ends. This CDR3 is 12 amino acids long. CDR1 SGHTA and CDR2 FQGNSA come from the germline V gene.

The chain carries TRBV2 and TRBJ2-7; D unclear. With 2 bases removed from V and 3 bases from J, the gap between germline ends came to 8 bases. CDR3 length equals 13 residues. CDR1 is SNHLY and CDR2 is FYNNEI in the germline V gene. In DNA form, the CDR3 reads TGTGCCAGCAGTGAATCAGAACTCTACGAGCAGTACGTC. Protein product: CASSESELYEQYV.

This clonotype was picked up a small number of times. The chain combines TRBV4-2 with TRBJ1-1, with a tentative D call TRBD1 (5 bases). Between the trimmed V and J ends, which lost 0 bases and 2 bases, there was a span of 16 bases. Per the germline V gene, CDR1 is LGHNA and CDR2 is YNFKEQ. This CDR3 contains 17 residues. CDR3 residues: CASSQDGAGKVNTEAFF. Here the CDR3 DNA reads TGTGCCAGCAGCCAAGATGGGGCAGGGAAAGTAAACACTGAAGCTTTCTTT.

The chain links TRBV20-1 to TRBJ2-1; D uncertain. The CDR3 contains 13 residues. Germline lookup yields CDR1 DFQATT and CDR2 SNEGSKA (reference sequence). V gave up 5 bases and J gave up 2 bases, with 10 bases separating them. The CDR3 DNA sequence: TGCAGTGCTCCCGTATGGACCTACAATGAGCAGTTCTTC. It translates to CSAPVWTYNEQFF.

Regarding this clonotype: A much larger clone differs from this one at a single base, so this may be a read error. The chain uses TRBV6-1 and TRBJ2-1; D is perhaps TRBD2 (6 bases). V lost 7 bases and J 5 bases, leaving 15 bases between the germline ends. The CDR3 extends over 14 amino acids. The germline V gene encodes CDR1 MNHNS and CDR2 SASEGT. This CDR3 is CASNPGGTHNEQFF. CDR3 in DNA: TGTGCCAGCAACCCTGGGGGGACGCACAATGAGCAGTTCTTC.

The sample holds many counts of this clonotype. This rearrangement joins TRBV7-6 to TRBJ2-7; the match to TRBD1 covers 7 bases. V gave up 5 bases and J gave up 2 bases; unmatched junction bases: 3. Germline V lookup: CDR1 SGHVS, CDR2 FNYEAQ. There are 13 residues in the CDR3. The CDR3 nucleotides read TGTGCCAGCAGCCAAGGGACAGCCTACGAGCAGTACTTC. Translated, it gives CASSQGTAYEQYF.

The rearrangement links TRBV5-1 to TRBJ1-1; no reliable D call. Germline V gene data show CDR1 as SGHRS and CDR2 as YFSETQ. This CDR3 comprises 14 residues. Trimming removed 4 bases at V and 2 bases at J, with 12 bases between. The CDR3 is CASSHVGLNTEAFF. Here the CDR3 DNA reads TGCGCCAGCAGCCACGTCGGATTAAACACTGAAGCTTTCTTT.

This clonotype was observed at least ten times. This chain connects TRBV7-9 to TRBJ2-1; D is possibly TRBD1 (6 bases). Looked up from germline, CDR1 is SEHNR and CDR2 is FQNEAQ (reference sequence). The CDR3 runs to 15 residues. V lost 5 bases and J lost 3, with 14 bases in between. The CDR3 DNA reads TGTGCCAGCAGCCCCTCTGAGGGGGACTACAATGAGCAGTTCTTC. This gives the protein CASSPSEGDYNEQFF.

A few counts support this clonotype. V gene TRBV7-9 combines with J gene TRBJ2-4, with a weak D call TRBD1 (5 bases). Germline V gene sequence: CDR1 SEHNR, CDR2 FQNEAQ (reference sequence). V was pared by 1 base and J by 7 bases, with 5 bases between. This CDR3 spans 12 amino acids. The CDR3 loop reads CASSLGQNIQYF. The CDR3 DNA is TGTGCCAGCAGCTTAGGACAGAACATTCAGTACTTC.

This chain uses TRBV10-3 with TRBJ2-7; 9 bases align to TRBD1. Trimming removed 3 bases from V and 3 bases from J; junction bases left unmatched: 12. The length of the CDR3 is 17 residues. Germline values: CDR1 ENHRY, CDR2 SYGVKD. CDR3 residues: CAISDPNVGQGIYEQYV. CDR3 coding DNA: TGTGCCATCAGTGACCCGAACGTGGGACAGGGTATCTACGAGCAGTACGTC.